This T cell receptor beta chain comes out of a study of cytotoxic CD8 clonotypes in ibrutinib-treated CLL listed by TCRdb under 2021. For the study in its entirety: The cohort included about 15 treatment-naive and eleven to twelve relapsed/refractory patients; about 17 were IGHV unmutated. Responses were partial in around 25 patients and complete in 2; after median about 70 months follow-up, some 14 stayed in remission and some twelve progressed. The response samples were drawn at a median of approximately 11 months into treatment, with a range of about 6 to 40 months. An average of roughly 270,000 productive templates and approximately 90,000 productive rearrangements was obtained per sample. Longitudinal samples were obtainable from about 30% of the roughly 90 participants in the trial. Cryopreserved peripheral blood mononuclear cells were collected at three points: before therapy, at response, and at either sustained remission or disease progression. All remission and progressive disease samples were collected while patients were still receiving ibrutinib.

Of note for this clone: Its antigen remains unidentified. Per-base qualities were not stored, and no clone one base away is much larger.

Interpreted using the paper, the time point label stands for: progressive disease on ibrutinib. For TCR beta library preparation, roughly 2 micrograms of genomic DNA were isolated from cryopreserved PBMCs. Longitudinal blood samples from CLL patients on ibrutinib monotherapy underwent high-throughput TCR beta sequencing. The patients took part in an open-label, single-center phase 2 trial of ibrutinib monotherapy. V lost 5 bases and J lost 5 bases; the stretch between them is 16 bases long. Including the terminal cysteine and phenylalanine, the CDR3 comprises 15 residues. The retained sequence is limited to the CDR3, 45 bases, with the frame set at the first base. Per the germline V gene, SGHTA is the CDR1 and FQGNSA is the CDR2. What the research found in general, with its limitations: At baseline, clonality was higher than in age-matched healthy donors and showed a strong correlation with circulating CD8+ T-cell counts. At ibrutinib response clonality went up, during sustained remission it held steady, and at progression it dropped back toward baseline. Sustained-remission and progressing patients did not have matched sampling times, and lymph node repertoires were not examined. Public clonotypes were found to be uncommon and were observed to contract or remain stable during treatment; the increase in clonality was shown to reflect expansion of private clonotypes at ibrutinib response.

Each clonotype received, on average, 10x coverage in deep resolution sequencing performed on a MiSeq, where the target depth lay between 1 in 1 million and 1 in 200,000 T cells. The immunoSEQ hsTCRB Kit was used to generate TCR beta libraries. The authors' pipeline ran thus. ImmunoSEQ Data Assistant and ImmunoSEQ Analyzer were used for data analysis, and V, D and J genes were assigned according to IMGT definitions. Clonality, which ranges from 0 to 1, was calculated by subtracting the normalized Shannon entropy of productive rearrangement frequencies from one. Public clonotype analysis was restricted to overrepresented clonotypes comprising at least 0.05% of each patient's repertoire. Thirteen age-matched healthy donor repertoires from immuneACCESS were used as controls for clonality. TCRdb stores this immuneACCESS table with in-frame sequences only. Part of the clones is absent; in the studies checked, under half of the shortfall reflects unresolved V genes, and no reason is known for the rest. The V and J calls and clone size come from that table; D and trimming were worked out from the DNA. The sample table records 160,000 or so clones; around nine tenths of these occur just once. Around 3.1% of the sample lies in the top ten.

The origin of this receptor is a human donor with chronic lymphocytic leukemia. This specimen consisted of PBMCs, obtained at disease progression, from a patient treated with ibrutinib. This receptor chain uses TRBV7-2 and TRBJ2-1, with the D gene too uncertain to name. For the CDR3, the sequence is CASSPFRGTDNEQFF. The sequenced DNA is TGTGCCAGCAGCCCCTTTCGCGGTACTGACAATGAGCAGTTCTTC.